This T cell receptor beta chain appears in the sequencing data of a study of T cell changes during pregnancy in multiple sclerosis. Clones were read by immunoSEQ multiplex PCR, and TCRdb kept only the in-frame ones, dropping some. The data contain about 40,000 clones, about 93% of them singletons. The receptor was derived from a female donor with multiple sclerosis, enrolled in a pregnancy study. Sequenced material: CD4+ T cells from peripheral blood mononuclear cells, taken in the third trimester of pregnancy.

DNA for the CDR3: TGTGCCAGCAGCTTAGTCCTGGGAGGGGCACGGGAGACCCAGTACTTC. It encodes CASSLVLGGARETQYF. The V gene is TRBV11-2, the J gene TRBJ2-5; 7 bases agree with TRBD2. This CDR3 comprises 16 residues. Per the germline V gene, CDR1 is SGHAT and CDR2 is FQNNGV. V lost 1 base, J lost 5 bases, and 10 bases stayed unmatched. The whole variable domain, remainder taken from reference TRBV11-2 and TRBJ2-5, is EAGVAQSPRYKIIEKRQSVAFWCNPISGHATLYWYQQILGQGPKLLIQFQNNGVVDDSQLPKDRFSAERLKGVDSTLKIQPAKLEDSAVYLCASSLVLGGARETQYFGPGTRLLVL.